This section outlines one T cell receptor (beta chain) sequence together with its context. Its antigen is currently unknown. Time point reported: pretreatment peripheral blood. The diagnosis in patients was locally advanced or metastatic urothelial carcinoma. Measured with immunoSEQ multiplex PCR; TCRdb has only the in-frame clones, and not every one. The sample records 54,000 or so clones, about 80% being singletons. V was shortened by 3 bases and J by 6 bases, with 17 bases between the two germline ends. Germline CDR1 is SGDLS and CDR2 is YYNGEE. The length of the CDR3 is 15 residues. The sample originates from a study of PD-L1 blockade in urothelial cancer. Study in general: Most patients, twenty-five of 29, were males with bladder-origin cancer. Samples of blood were analyzed 3 weeks (second dose) and 6 weeks after treatment start.

General study points: Tumor-associated TCR clones expanded more in blood at 3 weeks in patients with durable benefit.

Specimen: PBMCs, collected around atezolizumab (anti-PD-L1) treatment. This sequence was found in a man aged 50-59 years with urothelial cancer. The genes are TRBV9 and TRBJ2-3, with TRBD2 as a possible D gene (7 bases). CDR3 sequence reads: CASSAPGGGGDTQYF. The CDR3 nucleotides are TGTGCCAGCAGCGCCCCGGGGGGCGGCGGGGATACGCAGTATTTT.